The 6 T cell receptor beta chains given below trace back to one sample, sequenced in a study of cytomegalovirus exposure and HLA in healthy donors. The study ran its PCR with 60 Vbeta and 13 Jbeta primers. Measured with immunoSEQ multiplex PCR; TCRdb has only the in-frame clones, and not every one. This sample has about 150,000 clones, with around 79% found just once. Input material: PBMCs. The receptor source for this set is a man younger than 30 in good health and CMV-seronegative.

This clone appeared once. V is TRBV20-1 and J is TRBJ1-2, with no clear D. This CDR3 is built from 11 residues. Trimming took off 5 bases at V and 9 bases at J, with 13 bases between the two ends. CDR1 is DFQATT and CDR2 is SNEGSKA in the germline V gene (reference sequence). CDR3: CSAPDSPSYTF. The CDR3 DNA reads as TGCAGTGCTCCGGACTCACCCAGCTACACCTTC.

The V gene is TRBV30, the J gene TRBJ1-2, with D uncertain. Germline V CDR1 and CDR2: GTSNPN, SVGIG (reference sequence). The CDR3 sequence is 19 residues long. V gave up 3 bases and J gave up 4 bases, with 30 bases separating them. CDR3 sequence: CAWSPSFAGSVPPPYGYTF. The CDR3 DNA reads TGTGCCTGGAGCCCCTCCTTTGCGGGGTCGGTTCCCCCCCCCTATGGCTACACCTTC.

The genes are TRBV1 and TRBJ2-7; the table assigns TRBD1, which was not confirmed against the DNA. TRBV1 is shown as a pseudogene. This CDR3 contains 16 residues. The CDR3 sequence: CTSSQVWTGGTYEQYF. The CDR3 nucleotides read TGCACCAGCAGCCAGGTATGGACAGGGGGGACTTACGAGCAGTACTTC.

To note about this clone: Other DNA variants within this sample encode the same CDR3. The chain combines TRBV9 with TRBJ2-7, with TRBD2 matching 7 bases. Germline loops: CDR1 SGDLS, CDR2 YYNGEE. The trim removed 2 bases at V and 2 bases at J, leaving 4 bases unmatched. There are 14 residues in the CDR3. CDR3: CASSVGGGTYEQYF. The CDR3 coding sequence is TGTGCCAGCAGCGTGGGGGGGGGAACCTACGAGCAGTACTTC.

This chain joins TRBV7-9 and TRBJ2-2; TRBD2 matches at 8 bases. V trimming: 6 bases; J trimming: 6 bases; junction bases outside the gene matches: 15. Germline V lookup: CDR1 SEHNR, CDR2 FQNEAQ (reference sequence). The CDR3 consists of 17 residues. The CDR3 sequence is CASSPTAGGGPSGELFF. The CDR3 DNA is TGTGCCAGCAGTCCTACCGCCGGGGGGGGCCCCTCCGGGGAGCTGTTTTTT. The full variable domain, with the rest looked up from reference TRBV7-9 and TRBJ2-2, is DTGVSQNPRHKITKRGQNVTFRCDPISEHNRLYWYRQTLGQGPEFLTYFQNEAQLEKSRLLSDRFSAERPKGSFSTLEIQRTEQGDSAMYLCASSPTAGGGPSGELFFGEGSRLTVL.

CDR3 sequence: CASSPVSTDTQYF. For the CDR3, the DNA is TGTGCCAGCAGCCCTGTGAGCACAGATACGCAGTATTTT. The chain carries TRBV11-2 and TRBJ2-3; D ambiguous. CDR3 length: 13 residues. V shed 5 bases and J shed 0 bases, with 6 bases lying between them. Germline values: CDR1 SGHAT, CDR2 FQNNGV. Drawing the rest from reference TRBV11-2 and TRBJ2-3, the complete variable domain is EAGVAQSPRYKIIEKRQSVAFWCNPISGHATLYWYQQILGQGPKLLIQFQNNGVVDDSQLPKDRFSAERLKGVDSTLKIQPAKLEDSAVYLCASSPVSTDTQYFGPGTRLTVL.